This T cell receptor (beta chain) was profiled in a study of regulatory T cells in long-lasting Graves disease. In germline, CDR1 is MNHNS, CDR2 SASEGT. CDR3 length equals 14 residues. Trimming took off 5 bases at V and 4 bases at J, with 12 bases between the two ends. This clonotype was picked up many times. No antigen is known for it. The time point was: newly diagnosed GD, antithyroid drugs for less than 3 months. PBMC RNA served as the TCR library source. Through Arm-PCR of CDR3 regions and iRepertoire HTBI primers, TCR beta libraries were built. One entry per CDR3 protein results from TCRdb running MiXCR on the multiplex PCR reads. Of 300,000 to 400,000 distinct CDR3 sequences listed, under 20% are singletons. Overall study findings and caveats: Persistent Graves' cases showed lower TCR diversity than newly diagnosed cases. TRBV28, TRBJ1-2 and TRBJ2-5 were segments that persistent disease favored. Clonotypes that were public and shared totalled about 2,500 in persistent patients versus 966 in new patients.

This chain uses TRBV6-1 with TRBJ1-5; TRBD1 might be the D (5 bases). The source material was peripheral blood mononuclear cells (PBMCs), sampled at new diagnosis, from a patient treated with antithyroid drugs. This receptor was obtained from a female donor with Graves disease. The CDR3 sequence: CASSQTEGNQPQHF. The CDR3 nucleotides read TGTGCCAGCAGTCAGACAGAGGGGAATCAGCCCCAGCATTTT.